This record covers a single T cell receptor (beta chain). Its antigen is not known. This sequence is one base from a far larger clone and is likely a read error. The sample belongs to a study of T cells in narcolepsy. Background on the study: Donors had narcolepsy type 1 or type 2, or were healthy controls. The study's findings and limits: Same-patient CSF and blood CD4+ T cell clonotypes included HCRT-specific and TRIB2-specific autoreactive ones. Blood of same and different patients, but not healthy controls, reportedly held recurring autoreactive clonotypes.

Here immunoSEQ multiplex PCR was the method, and the copy in TCRdb shows in-frame clones only, minus some. The sample has approximately 2,600 clones, under 30% seen once. The sequence was collected from a human donor with narcolepsy. The specimen sequenced was cultured CD4+ T cells from cerebrospinal fluid.

This chain's CDR3 is CAWGAWGAPMNTEAFF. The CDR3 nucleotides read TGTGCCTGGGGTGCCTGGGGGGCTCCCATGAACACTGAAGCTTTCTTT. The chain recombines TRBV30 with TRBJ1-1; weak D call: TRBD1 (6 bases). Germline CDR1 and CDR2: GTSNPN and SVGIG (reference sequence). CDR3 length equals 16 residues. Trimming removed 5 bases from V and 0 bases from J, with 19 bases in between.